The 17 T cell receptor beta chains given below trace back to one sample, sequenced in a study of shared clonotypes between healthy human individuals. Profiling relied on immunoSEQ multiplex PCR, and the TCRdb table lists in-frame clones only, not all of them. The top ten clones hold 1.2% of a sample with over a million clones, 95% to 97% of them seen once. Material for sequencing was naive CD4+ T cells sorted from blood. Noted subset: CD45RA+ positively selected. The receptors shown here come from a man aged 30 to 45 in good health.

V and J are TRBV6-5 and TRBJ2-7; weak D call: TRBD2 (6 bases). Per the germline V gene, CDR1 is MNHEY and CDR2 is SVGAGI. V lost 0 bases and J lost 3, with 12 bases in between. CDR3 length equals 15 residues. The CDR3 sequence: CASSYSAGKNYEQYF. The CDR3 DNA reads as TGTGCCAGCAGTTACTCGGCGGGAAAAAACTACGAGCAGTACTTC.

Only one count was recorded for this clone. The chain carries TRBV27 and TRBJ1-5, with a tentative D call TRBD1 (6 bases). Trimming left V 0 bases short and J 2 bases short, with 11 bases between. CDR3 size: 16 residues. Germline loops: CDR1 MNHEY, CDR2 SMNVEV (reference sequence). CDR3 amino acids: CASSLSFAGGNQPQHF. DNA of the CDR3: TGTGCCAGCAGTTTATCGTTCGCAGGGGGCAATCAGCCCCAGCATTTT.

The J gene is TRBJ1-1, the V gene TRBV5-1; no reliable D call. This CDR3 is built from 15 residues. V lost 2 bases, J lost 2 bases, and 13 bases lay in between. Germline V gives CDR1 SGHRS, CDR2 YFSETQ. Here the CDR3 reads CASSLLNSGNTEAFF. CDR3 coding DNA: TGCGCCAGCAGCTTACTTAATTCGGGAAACACTGAAGCTTTCTTT.

J is TRBJ1-5 and V is TRBV28; 9 bases fit TRBD1. J was trimmed by 9 bases and V by 4 bases; bases with no gene match: 13. Germline V gene lookup returns CDR1 MDHEN and CDR2 SYDVKM. The CDR3 is 16 residues long. Here the CDR3 DNA reads TGTGCCAGCAGTTCATCCCGGGACAGGGACCTATGGCCCCAGCATTTT. Amino acid sequence: CASSSSRDRDLWPQHF.

V is TRBV30 and J is TRBJ1-3; perhaps TRBD1 as D (6 bases). The CDR3 has 13 amino acids. Germline V gene data show CDR1 as GTSNPN and CDR2 as SVGIG (reference sequence). The V gene lost 8 bases and the J gene lost 0 bases, with 11 bases spanning the gap. DNA of the CDR3: TGTGCCAGGGGGGGGAGCTCTGGAAACACCATATATTTT. It yields the protein CARGGSSGNTIYF.

This clone occurred once. V and J are TRBV28 and TRBJ1-2, with no clear D. This CDR3 contains 16 residues. Germline values: CDR1 MDHEN, CDR2 SYDVKM. V lost 3 bases, J lost 4 bases, and 18 bases lay in between. The CDR3 DNA reads TGTGCCAGCAGTTTGGCAGACACTCATAGGATCTATGGCTACACCTTC. Translation: CASSLADTHRIYGYTF.

The chain uses TRBV7-3 and TRBJ1-2; 7 bases are shared with TRBD1. Germline V gives CDR1 SGHTA, CDR2 FQGTGA. V shed 6 bases and J 0 bases; nucleotides not matched to a gene: 7. The CDR3 has 15 amino acids. CDR3 residues: CASRSGQQTNYGYTF. CDR3 coding DNA: TGTGCCAGCAGGTCGGGACAGCAAACTAACTATGGCTACACCTTC.

DNA for the CDR3: TGCGCCAGCAGCTTGACTCAGGGGGATGAAAAACTGTTTTTT. This encodes CASSLTQGDEKLFF. This rearrangement joins TRBV5-1 to TRBJ1-4; TRBD1 matches at 7 bases. This CDR3 region has 14 residues. Germline V CDR1 and CDR2: SGHRS, YFSETQ. V lost 1 base to trimming and J lost 6 bases; unmatched junction nucleotides: 3.

This chain joins TRBV9 and TRBJ1-1, with a possible D match to TRBD1 (6 bases). Trimming cost V 4 bases and J 0 bases, with 16 bases left between them. The CDR3 is made up of 16 amino acids. Germline CDR1 reads SGDLS; CDR2 reads YYNGEE. The CDR3 DNA sequence: TGTGCCAGCAGCAAGCGACAGGAACCTATGAACACTGAAGCTTTCTTT. Amino acids: CASSKRQEPMNTEAFF.

The chain carries TRBV7-2 and TRBJ2-3, with D tentatively TRBD1 (5 bases). V gave up 1 base and J gave up 2 bases, with 13 bases separating them. There are 16 residues in the CDR3. The germline V gene encodes CDR1 SGHTA and CDR2 FQGNSA. The CDR3 DNA reads as TGTGCCAGCAGCTTAGTAAGTGGGGCAATCACAGATACGCAGTATTTT. This gives the protein CASSLVSGAITDTQYF.

The V gene is TRBV11-2, the J gene TRBJ2-1, with TRBD2 identical over 9 bases. Unmatched junction bases numbered 6, after V lost 6 bases and J lost 3 bases. The CDR3 is 15 amino acids. Germline V lookup: CDR1 SGHAT, CDR2 FQNNGV. The CDR3 DNA reads as TGTGCCAGCAGAAGGGGACTAGCCAACTACAATGAGCAGTTCTTC. This encodes CASRRGLANYNEQFF. The complete variable domain, with remaining parts taken from reference TRBV11-2 and TRBJ2-1, reads EAGVAQSPRYKIIEKRQSVAFWCNPISGHATLYWYQQILGQGPKLLIQFQNNGVVDDSQLPKDRFSAERLKGVDSTLKIQPAKLEDSAVYLCASRRGLANYNEQFFGPGTRLTVL.

The genes are TRBV5-4 and TRBJ2-1; TRBD2 aligns across 12 bases. CDR3 size: 16 residues. Trimming cost V 4 bases and J 6 bases; bases outside gene matches: 8. Germline V gene sequence: CDR1 SGHNT, CDR2 YYREEE (reference sequence). The CDR3 loop reads CASSPLGLAGVNEQFF. DNA of the CDR3: TGTGCCAGCAGCCCCCTGGGACTAGCGGGTGTCAATGAGCAGTTCTTC.

This clone came up once. The chain employs TRBV5-1 and TRBJ1-3; TRBD1 matches at 7 bases. Germline CDR1 reads SGHRS; CDR2 reads YFSETQ. Trimming cost V 0 bases and J 4 bases; bases outside gene matches: 4. This CDR3 is 15 amino acids long. The CDR3 DNA follows: TGCGCCAGCAGCTTGGCCGGGACAGCGGGAAACACCATATATTTT. Translation: CASSLAGTAGNTIYF.

Here the CDR3 reads CASSSPGLAAPTQYF. As DNA, the CDR3 is TGTGCCAGCAGCTCGCCGGGACTAGCGGCCCCGACCCAGTACTTC. The chain carries TRBV28 and TRBJ2-5, with 11 bases that match TRBD2. Germline CDR1 MDHEN, CDR2 SYDVKM. Germline trimming cut 6 bases from V and 7 bases from J; bases unmatched to any gene: 10. This CDR3 contains 15 residues.

V gene TRBV6-6 combines with J gene TRBJ1-4, with 7 positions matching TRBD1. V was pared by 4 bases and J by 3 bases, with 5 bases of the junction left unmatched. The CDR3 is 15 amino acids. Germline CDR1 reads MNHNY; CDR2 reads SVGAGI (reference sequence). DNA for the CDR3: TGTGCCAGCAGTTCAACAGGGGTTGCTAATGAAAAACTGTTTTTT. The encoded protein is CASSSTGVANEKLFF.

The V and J genes are TRBV25-1 and TRBJ2-5, with 9 bases identical to TRBD2. The ends lost 9 bases at V and 2 bases at J; junction bases unmatched: 4. CDR1 and CDR2 from the germline V gene are MGHDK and SYGVNS. The CDR3 sequence is 13 residues long. The CDR3 region is CASGTSSQETQYF. The CDR3 DNA follows: TGTGCCAGTGGGACTAGCAGTCAAGAGACCCAGTACTTC.

The chain couples TRBV5-1 to TRBJ2-3; 10 nucleotides line up with TRBD2. Germline loops: CDR1 SGHRS, CDR2 YFSETQ. V lost 4 bases, J lost 5 bases, and 10 bases stayed unmatched. The CDR3 extends over 16 amino acids. The CDR3 loop is CASSNPLAGVVDTQYF. The CDR3 bases are TGCGCCAGCAGCAATCCTCTAGCGGGAGTAGTAGATACGCAGTATTTT.